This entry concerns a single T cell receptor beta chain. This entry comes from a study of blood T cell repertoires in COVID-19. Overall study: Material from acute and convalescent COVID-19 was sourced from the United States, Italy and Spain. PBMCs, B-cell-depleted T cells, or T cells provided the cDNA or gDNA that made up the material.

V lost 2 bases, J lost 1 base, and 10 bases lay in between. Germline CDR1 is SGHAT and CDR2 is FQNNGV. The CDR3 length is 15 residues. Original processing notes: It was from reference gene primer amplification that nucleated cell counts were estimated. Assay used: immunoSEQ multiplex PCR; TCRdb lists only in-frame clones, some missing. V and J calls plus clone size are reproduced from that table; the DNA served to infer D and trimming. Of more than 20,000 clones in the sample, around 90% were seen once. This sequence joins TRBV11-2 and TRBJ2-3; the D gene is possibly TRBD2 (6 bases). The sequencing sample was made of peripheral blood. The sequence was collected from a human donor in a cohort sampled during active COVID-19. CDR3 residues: CASSLRPGGTDTQYF. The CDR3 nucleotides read TGTGCCAGCAGCTTACGCCCGGGAGGCACAGATACGCAGTATTTT.